This TCR beta chain was retrieved from a study of beta chain features in type 1 diabetes. General study results and limits: Shortening of TCRB CDR3s, moderate but significant, appeared in all four CD4+ subsets of Type 1 diabetes patients.

The V gene lost 6 bases and the J gene lost 6 bases, with 14 bases spanning the gap. From germline, CDR1 is SGHNT and CDR2 YYREEE (reference sequence). CDR3 length: 13 residues. One heparinised draw, averaging roughly 0.12 L, was taken per donor. The study reverse transcribed the entire isolated RNA, so it sequenced expressed TCRB transcripts. Reads from naive, central memory and regulatory T cell samples averaged about 3.57 million. Generated by immunoSEQ multiplex PCR, the TCRdb table keeps only in-frame clones and is missing some. The sample lists around 140,000 clones, 9% occurring once. This clone has a handful of counts. The antigen remains undetermined.

The specimen sequenced was central memory CD4+ T cells from blood. The chain couples TRBV5-4 to TRBJ2-3, with D perhaps TRBD2 (7 bases). The receptor was derived from a man aged 25 to 45 with type 1 diabetes. CDR3 sequence: CASIQEGGDTQYF. The CDR3 DNA is TGTGCCAGCATCCAGGAGGGGGGGGATACGCAGTATTTT.